The present TCR beta chain was sequenced within a study of T-cell reconstitution after alpha-beta-depleted transplantation in children. During its preparation, the TCRbeta library received unique molecular identifiers. TCRdb re-called the PCR reads with MiXCR, one entry per CDR3 protein. The top ten hold about 2.4% of the sample, which has 200,000 to 250,000 distinct CDR3 sequences, about 12% seen once. This clonotype was counted many times. Looked up from germline, CDR1 is SGHRS and CDR2 is YFSETQ. Losses at the gene ends were 4 bases for V and 7 bases for J; bases not matched to a gene: 14. This CDR3 region has 16 residues.

Sample: PBMCs from the stem cell graft donor, taken from the stem cell graft. This receptor was obtained from a human donor who donated a stem cell graft to a child with acute lymphoblastic leukemia. The chain has TRBV5-1 and TRBJ2-7; the match to TRBD1 covers 10 bases. CDR3 region: CASSTKAGQGMREQYF. As DNA, the CDR3 is TGCGCCAGCAGCACGAAAGCGGGACAGGGGATGCGGGAGCAGTACTTC.